The rows below give T cell receptor beta chains drawn from one sample of a study of OX40 agonist ivuxolimab in advanced cancers. Produced via immunoSEQ multiplex PCR; TCRdb's table is partial and in-frame only. The sample has nearly 90,000 clones, around 87% seen once; the top ten hold around 1.5%. This specimen was CD4+ or CD8+ T cells sorted from blood, taken in a trial of the OX40 agonist ivuxolimab. The source is an adult with an advanced solid tumor such as melanoma, head and neck, liver or kidney cancer. Each CDR3 is given with its conserved first and last residue. A D gene is named only where the DNA matches it firmly. Size is stated for part of the rows, as once, few or many counts, or as a class when the clone is expanded.

d_call clone_size j_call v_call cdr3_aa cdr3_nt
TRBD1 - TRBJ2-5 TRBV5-6 CASSSSGQGQETQYF TGTGCCAGCAGCTCATCGGGACAGGGGCAAGAGACCCAGTACTTC
- - TRBJ2-1 TRBV5-4 CASSLLGRGLAYNEQFF TGTGCCAGCAGCTTGTTAGGAAGGGGGTTGGCCTACAATGAGCAGTTCTTC
- once TRBJ2-5 TRBV11-2 CASSPAIQETQYF TGTGCCAGCAGCCCGGCTATCCAAGAGACCCAGTACTTC
TRBD2 - TRBJ2-3 TRBV14 CASSQTLAGGLDSTDTQYF TGTGCCAGCAGCCAAACCCTAGCGGGGGGGTTGGATAGCACAGATACGCAGTATTTT
TRBD2 - TRBJ2-1 TRBV28 CASSITGTSGSNEQFF TGTGCCAGCAGTATAACCGGGACTAGCGGGAGCAATGAGCAGTTCTTC
- - TRBJ2-1 TRBV9 CASSPPEGGARNEQFF TGTGCCAGCAGCCCCCCGGAGGGGGGGGCGAGGAATGAGCAGTTCTTC
- - TRBJ2-2 TRBV2 CASRGAGELFF TGTGCCAGCAGGGGGGCCGGGGAGCTGTTTTTT
TRBD2 - TRBJ2-5 TRBV18 CASSPGVAGDVETQYF TGTGCCAGCTCACCGGGGGTAGCGGGAGATGTCGAGACCCAGTACTTC
- few TRBJ2-7 TRBV5-4 CASSLTPDYEQYF TGTGCCAGCAGCCTAACGCCGGACTACGAGCAGTACTTC
- - TRBJ1-2 TRBV6-5 CASRTRAGSYGYTF TGTGCCAGCCGGACGAGGGCTGGGTCTTATGGCTACACCTTC
- - TRBJ1-2 TRBV30 CACSGRGNYGYTF TGTGCCTGCTCGGGGAGAGGGAACTATGGCTACACCTTC
TRBD2 once TRBJ2-7 TRBV9 CASSAGTSGTYEQYF TGTGCCAGCAGCGCCGGGACTAGCGGTACCTACGAGCAGTACTTC
- - TRBJ2-1 TRBV5-1 CASSSRGEEQFF TGCGCCAGCAGCTCTCGCGGGGAGGAGCAGTTCTTC
TRBD1 - TRBJ2-7 TRBV6-5 CASSRGQGGHEQYF TGTGCCAGCAGCCGCGGACAGGGGGGCCACGAGCAGTACTTC
- - TRBJ2-1 TRBV5-4 CASSLQGSYNEQFF TGTGCCAGCAGTCTACAAGGCTCCTACAATGAGCAGTTCTTC
TRBD2 - TRBJ2-1 TRBV10-3 CAIAGGNNEQFF TGTGCCATCGCCGGGGGGAACAATGAGCAGTTCTTC
- - TRBJ2-1 TRBV9 CASSVFGISRLNPNEQFF TGTGCCAGCAGCGTATTTGGGATTAGTCGTTTAAACCCCAATGAGCAGTTCTTC
TRBD2 once TRBJ2-7 TRBV5-4 CASSGGLAEGYEQYF TGTGCCAGCAGCGGGGGACTAGCGGAGGGCTACGAGCAGTACTTC
TRBD2 - TRBJ2-2 TRBV6-1 CASSEGGTGELFF TGTGCCAGCAGTGAGGGGGGGACCGGGGAGCTGTTTTTT
TRBD2 - TRBJ2-2 TRBV10-3 CAISLGTSGMNTGELFF TGTGCCATCAGCCTCGGGACTAGCGGGATGAACACCGGGGAGCTGTTTTTT
TRBD1 - TRBJ2-7 TRBV4-1 CASSQDGSGTGLTSYEQYF TGCGCCAGCAGCCAAGACGGATCCGGGACAGGCCTAACGTCCTACGAGCAGTACTTC
TRBD1 - TRBJ2-5 TRBV2 CASLGGGETQYF TGTGCCAGCCTAGGGGGCGGGGAGACCCAGTACTTC
- - TRBJ1-4 TRBV2 CASSEVGGNEKLFF TGTGCCAGCAGTGAAGTGGGGGGGAATGAAAAACTGTTTTTT
- - TRBJ1-1 TRBV27 CASSYRQRNTEAFF TGTGCCAGCAGTTACAGACAGCGTAACACTGAAGCTTTCTTT
- - TRBJ2-7 TRBV5-1 CASSLGHSDNHEQYF TGCGCCAGCAGCTTAGGACACTCAGACAACCACGAGCAGTACTTC